This T cell receptor (beta chain) emerged from a study of T cells in Graves' hyperthyroidism and ophthalmopathy. Study results and limitations: Most clonotypes expanded in the thyroid (above 0.001) were also present in blood. Median prediction lead before ophthalmopathy onset was 6.5 months with the model.

Trimming cost V 6 bases and J 6 bases; bases outside gene matches: 4. There are 12 residues in the CDR3. This clonotype has just a few counts. The antigen is not known. Template material for amplifying TCR beta CDR3 regions consisted of RNA transcripts. With the HTBI primer set, the TCR CDR3 went through a first round of RT-PCR. TCRdb redid the calling of the multiplex PCR reads with MiXCR, one entry per CDR3 protein. Among around 570,000 distinct CDR3 sequences listed, just under 20% were seen once. Together with thyroid ultrasound, orbital computed tomography, serum thyroxine and TRAb, clinical symptoms were used for diagnoses. Extraction of PBMCs used roughly 9.4 ml of fresh peripheral blood.

The sequenced sample was blood. The chain joins TRBV12-3 or TRBV12-4 to TRBJ1-1, with TRBD1 identical over 7 bases. The source is a man aged 40-50 years with Graves' ophthalmopathy. CDR3 nucleotides: TGTGCCAGCAGCGGACAGGCACCTGAAGCTTTCTTT. Its protein is CASSGQAPEAFF.